One sample yielded the 13 T cell receptor beta chains listed below, sequenced in a study of PD-L1 blockade in urothelial cancer. Time point in this sample: pretreatment peripheral blood. The method was immunoSEQ multiplex PCR; TCRdb's version includes in-frame clones alone and lacks a portion of them. Among some 74,000 clones listed, about 85% were seen once. Source: PBMCs, taken around atezolizumab (anti-PD-L1) treatment. These TCRs come from a man aged 35 to 55 with urothelial cancer.

This chain uses TRBV30 with TRBJ2-1; 8 bases map to TRBD1. The CDR3 spans 14 residues. CDR1 and CDR2 from the germline V gene are GTSNPN and SVGIG (reference sequence). The V gene end was trimmed by 7 bases and the J gene end by 3 bases; junction bases not matched to a gene: 8. CDR3 DNA sequence: TGTGCCTACTATGACAGGGGCTACTACAATGAGCAGTTCTTC. It translates to CAYYDRGYYNEQFF.

V gene TRBV10-3 combines with J gene TRBJ2-5; TRBD1 agrees at 8 bases. The CDR3 contains 14 residues. V shed 5 bases and J 2 bases; nucleotides not matched to a gene: 4. Germline V gives CDR1 ENHRY, CDR2 SYGVKD. The CDR3 is CAISQQGEQETQYF. CDR3 DNA sequence: TGTGCCATCAGTCAACAGGGGGAACAAGAGACCCAGTACTTC.

This sequence joins TRBV4-2 and TRBJ2-7; possible D gene TRBD2, 5 bases. The germline gives CDR1 LGHNA, CDR2 YNFKEQ. Trimming took off 3 bases at V and 2 bases at J, with 20 bases between the two ends. The CDR3 loop spans 17 amino acids. CDR3 nucleotides: TGTGCCAGCAGCCATGTACCTGCGGGTGACACCACCTACGAGCAGTACTTC. Protein: CASSHVPAGDTTYEQYF.

In nucleotides, the CDR3 is TGTGCCAGAAGCTTGGCGTCCCAGTACTTC. Residues: CARSLASQYF. The chain has TRBV5-3 and TRBJ2-5; D not certain. TRBV5-3 has ORF status, its function being uncertain. Trimming left V 0 bases short and J 9 bases short, with 3 bases between. The CDR3 sequence is 10 residues long.

In DNA form, the CDR3 reads TGTGCCAGCAGCCCGACCCTAGCCTACGAGCAGTACTTC. Translated, it gives CASSPTLAYEQYF. The genes are TRBV14 and TRBJ2-7; D is unclear. Trimming took 4 bases from V and 2 from J, leaving 9 bases between them. Per the germline V gene, CDR1 is SGHDN and CDR2 is FVKESK. The CDR3 is 13 amino acids.

V is TRBV27 and J is TRBJ2-2; D possibly corresponds to TRBD2 (6 bases). V dropped 2 bases and J dropped 7 bases, with 11 bases sitting between them. CDR1 is MNHEY, CDR2 SMNVEV, per germline (reference sequence). The CDR3 runs 14 residues. This chain's CDR3 is CASSLTSIVGELFF. The CDR3 DNA reads as TGTGCCAGCAGTTTAACTAGCATTGTCGGGGAGCTGTTTTTT.

The chain carries TRBV19 and TRBJ2-1; maybe TRBD2 (6 bases). This CDR3 has 13 residues. In germline, CDR1 is LNHDA, CDR2 SQIVND (reference sequence). Trimming pared 7 bases from V and 6 bases from J, leaving 13 bases between. DNA for the CDR3: TGTGCCAGTACCGTGCGGGGATTCAATGAGCAGTTCTTC. Translating gives CASTVRGFNEQFF. The whole variable domain, filled in from reference TRBV19 and TRBJ2-1, reads DGGITQSPKYLFRKEGQNVTLSCEQNLNHDAMYWYRQDPGQGLRLIYYSQIVNDFQKGDIAEGYSVSREKKESFPLTVTSAQKNPTAFYLCASTVRGFNEQFFGPGTRLTVL.

The genes are TRBV28 and TRBJ1-1, with D unresolved. The CDR3 extends over 13 amino acids. CDR1 and CDR2 (germline): MDHEN, SYDVKM. Deletions cut 2 bases from V and 11 bases from J, with 15 bases between. The chain's CDR3 is CASSLPSRMEAFF. CDR3 coding DNA: TGTGCCAGCAGTTTACCCTCCAGAATGGAGGCTTTCTTT.

The chain uses TRBV18 and TRBJ2-7; 14 nucleotides agree with TRBD2. Germline V gene lookup returns CDR1 KGHSH and CDR2 LQKENI. The CDR3 loop spans 19 amino acids. V shed 0 bases, J shed 2 bases, and the junction held 9 bases outside the gene matches. In nucleotides, the CDR3 is TGTGCCAGCTCACCACCGGCCTCCGGGACTAGCGGGAGCGCCTACGAGCAGTACTTC. Encoded protein: CASSPPASGTSGSAYEQYF.

The rearrangement uses TRBV19 and TRBJ1-5; D remains unclear. Looked up from germline, CDR1 is LNHDA and CDR2 is SQIVND (reference sequence). The CDR3 contains 12 residues. Trimming removed 6 bases at V and 3 bases at J, with 6 bases between. The CDR3 DNA is TGTGCCAGTAGCCCACTCAATCAGCCCCAGCATTTT. It translates to CASSPLNQPQHF.

The chain carries TRBV9 and TRBJ2-3, with D possibly being TRBD2 (6 bases). The CDR3 loop spans 15 amino acids. The V and J ends lost 4 bases and 3 bases respectively, with 15 bases between them. Germline V lookup: CDR1 SGDLS, CDR2 YYNGEE. The CDR3: CASSPAEGLTDTQYF. CDR3 DNA: TGTGCCAGCAGCCCAGCTGAGGGACTTACAGATACGCAGTATTTT. Together with reference TRBV9 and TRBJ2-3, the CDR3 gives the full variable domain: DSGVTQTPKHLITATGQRVTLRCSPRSGDLSVYWYQQSLDQGLQFLIQYYNGEERAKGNILERFSAQQFPDLHSELNLSSLELGDSALYFCASSPAEGLTDTQYFGPGTRLTVL.

The count of this clone is one. The rearrangement uses TRBV4-1 and TRBJ2-1; the match to TRBD2 covers 8 bases. Trimming cost V 0 bases and J 6 bases; bases outside gene matches: 7. CDR3 length: 16 amino acids. The germline V gene has CDR1 MGHRA and CDR2 YSYEKL. The CDR3 spells CASSQDQAGVANEQFF. The CDR3 DNA reads TGCGCCAGCAGCCAAGATCAAGCGGGAGTAGCCAATGAGCAGTTCTTC.

V is TRBV18 and J is TRBJ2-5; TRBD2 agrees at 9 bases. The CDR3 is made up of 16 amino acids. The germline V gene encodes CDR1 KGHSH and CDR2 LQKENI. The V segment lost 5 bases and the J segment 0 bases; nucleotides outside the gene matches: 7. The CDR3 DNA reads as TGTGCCAGCTCAGTGGGGACTAGCCGATACCAAGAGACCCAGTACTTC. It translates to CASSVGTSRYQETQYF.